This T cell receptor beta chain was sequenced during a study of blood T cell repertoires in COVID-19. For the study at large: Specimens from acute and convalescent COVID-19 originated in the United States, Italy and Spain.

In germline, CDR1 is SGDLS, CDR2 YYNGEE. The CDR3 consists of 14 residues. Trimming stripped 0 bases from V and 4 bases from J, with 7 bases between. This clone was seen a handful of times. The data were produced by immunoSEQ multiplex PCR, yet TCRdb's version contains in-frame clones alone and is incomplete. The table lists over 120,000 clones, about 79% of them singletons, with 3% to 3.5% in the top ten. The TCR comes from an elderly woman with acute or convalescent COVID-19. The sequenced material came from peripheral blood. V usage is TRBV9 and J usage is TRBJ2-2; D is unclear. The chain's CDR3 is CASSVVATTGELFF. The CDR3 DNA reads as TGTGCCAGCAGCGTAGTAGCTACCACCGGGGAGCTGTTTTTT.